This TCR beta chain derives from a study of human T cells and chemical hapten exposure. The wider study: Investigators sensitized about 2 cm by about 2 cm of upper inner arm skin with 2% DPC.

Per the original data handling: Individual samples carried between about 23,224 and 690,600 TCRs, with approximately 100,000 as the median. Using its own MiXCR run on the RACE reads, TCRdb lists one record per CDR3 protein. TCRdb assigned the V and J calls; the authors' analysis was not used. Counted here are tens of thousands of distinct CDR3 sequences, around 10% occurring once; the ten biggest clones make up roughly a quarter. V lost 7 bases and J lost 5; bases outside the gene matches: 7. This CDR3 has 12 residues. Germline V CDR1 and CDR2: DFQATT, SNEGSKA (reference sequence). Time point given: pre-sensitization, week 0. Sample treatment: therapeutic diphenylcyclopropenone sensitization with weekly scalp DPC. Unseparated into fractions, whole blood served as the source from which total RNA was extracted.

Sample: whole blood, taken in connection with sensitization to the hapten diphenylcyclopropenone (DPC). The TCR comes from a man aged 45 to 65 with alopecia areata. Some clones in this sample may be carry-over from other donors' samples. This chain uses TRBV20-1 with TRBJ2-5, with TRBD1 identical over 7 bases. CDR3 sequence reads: CSVPQGPETQYF. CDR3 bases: TGCAGTGTACCACAGGGGCCGGAGACCCAGTACTTC.